This paragraph reports one T cell receptor (beta chain). This sample is part of a study of control samples from healthy donors and cancer patients. Data came from immunoSEQ multiplex PCR; TCRdb stores just in-frame clones and leaves some out. The top ten hold just over 2% of the sample, which has around 180,000 clones, more than 90% seen once. Germline-derived CDR1 and CDR2 are SNHLY and FYNNEI. CDR3 length equals 13 residues. V lost 8 bases and J 6 bases, leaving 11 bases between the germline ends. The V call is TRBV2, the J call TRBJ1-6; TRBD1 might be the D (6 bases). Sequenced material: blood. The clonotype comes from a woman between 40 and 55 years old in good health. CDR3 residues: CASAGEGNSPLHF. The CDR3 DNA reads as TGTGCCAGCGCAGGGGAAGGTAATTCACCCCTCCACTTT.